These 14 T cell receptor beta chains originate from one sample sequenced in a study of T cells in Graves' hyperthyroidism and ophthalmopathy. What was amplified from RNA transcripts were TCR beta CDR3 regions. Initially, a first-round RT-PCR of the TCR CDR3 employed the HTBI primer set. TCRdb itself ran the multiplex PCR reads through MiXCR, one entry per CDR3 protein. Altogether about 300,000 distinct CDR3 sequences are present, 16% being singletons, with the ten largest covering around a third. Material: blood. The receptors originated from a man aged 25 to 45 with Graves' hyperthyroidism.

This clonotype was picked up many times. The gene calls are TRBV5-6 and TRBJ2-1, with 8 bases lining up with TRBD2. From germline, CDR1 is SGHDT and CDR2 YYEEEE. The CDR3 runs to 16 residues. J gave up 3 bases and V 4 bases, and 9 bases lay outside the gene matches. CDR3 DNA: TGTGCCAGCAGCCCCCCGGGACTAGGGATCTACAATGAGCAGTTCTTC. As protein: CASSPPGLGIYNEQFF. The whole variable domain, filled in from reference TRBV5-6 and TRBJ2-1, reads DAGVTQSPTHLIKTRGQQVTLRCSPKSGHDTVSWYQQALGQGPQFIFQYYEEEERQRGNFPDRFSGHQFPNYSSELNVNALLLGDSALYLCASSPPGLGIYNEQFFGPGTRLTVL.

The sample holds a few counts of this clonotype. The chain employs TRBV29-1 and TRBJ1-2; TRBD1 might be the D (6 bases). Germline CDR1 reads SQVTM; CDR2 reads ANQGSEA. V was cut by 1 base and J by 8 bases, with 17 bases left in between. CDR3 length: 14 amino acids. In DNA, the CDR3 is TGCAGCGTTGAAGCGGAGGGGGGATCTGACGGCTACACCTTC. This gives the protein CSVEAEGGSDGYTF.

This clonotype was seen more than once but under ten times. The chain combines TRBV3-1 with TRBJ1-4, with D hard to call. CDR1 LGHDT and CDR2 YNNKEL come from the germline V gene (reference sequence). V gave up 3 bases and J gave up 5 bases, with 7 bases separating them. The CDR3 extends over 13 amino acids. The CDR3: CASSQMRNEKLFF. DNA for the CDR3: TGTGCCAGCAGCCAGATGAGAAATGAAAAACTGTTTTTT.

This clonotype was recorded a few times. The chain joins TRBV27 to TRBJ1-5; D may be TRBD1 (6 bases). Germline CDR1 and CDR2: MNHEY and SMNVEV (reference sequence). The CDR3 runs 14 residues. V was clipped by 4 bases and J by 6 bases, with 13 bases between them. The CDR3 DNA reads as TGTGCCAGCAGTTCCCGAACAGGGATTCAGCCCCAGCATTTT. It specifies CASSSRTGIQPQHF.

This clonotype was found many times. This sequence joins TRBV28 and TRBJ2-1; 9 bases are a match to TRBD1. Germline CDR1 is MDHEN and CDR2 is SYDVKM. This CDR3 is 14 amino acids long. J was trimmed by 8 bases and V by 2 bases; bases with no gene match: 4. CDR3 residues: CASSLGDRVDEQFF. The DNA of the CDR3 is TGTGCCAGCAGTTTAGGGGACAGGGTCGATGAGCAGTTCTTC.

CDR3 region: CASSRLAGDQSPYEQYF. The CDR3, as DNA: TGTGCCAGCAGCCGACTAGCGGGAGACCAATCCCCCTACGAGCAGTACTTC. The V and J genes are TRBV7-9 and TRBJ2-7, with 12 positions matching TRBD2. The CDR3 contains 17 residues. Germline lookup yields CDR1 SEHNR and CDR2 FQNEAQ (reference sequence). Trimming removed 5 bases from V and 2 bases from J; junction bases left unmatched: 10. The variable domain in full, with the rest retrieved from reference TRBV7-9 and TRBJ2-7, is DTGVSQNPRHKITKRGQNVTFRCDPISEHNRLYWYRQTLGQGPEFLTYFQNEAQLEKSRLLSDRFSAERPKGSFSTLEIQRTEQGDSAMYLCASSRLAGDQSPYEQYFGPGTRLTVT.

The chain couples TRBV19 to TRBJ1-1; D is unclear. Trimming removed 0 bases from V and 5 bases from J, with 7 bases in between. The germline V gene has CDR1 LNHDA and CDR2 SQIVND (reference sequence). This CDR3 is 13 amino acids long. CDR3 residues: CASSIDRKTEAFF. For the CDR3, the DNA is TGTGCCAGTAGTATAGATCGGAAGACTGAAGCTTTCTTT.

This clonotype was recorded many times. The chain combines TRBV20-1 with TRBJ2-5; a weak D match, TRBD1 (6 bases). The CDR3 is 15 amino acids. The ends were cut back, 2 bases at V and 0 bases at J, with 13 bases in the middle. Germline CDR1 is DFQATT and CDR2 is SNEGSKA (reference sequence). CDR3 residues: CSARNFGQYQETQYF. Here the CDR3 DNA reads TGCAGTGCTAGAAACTTCGGACAGTACCAAGAGACCCAGTACTTC.

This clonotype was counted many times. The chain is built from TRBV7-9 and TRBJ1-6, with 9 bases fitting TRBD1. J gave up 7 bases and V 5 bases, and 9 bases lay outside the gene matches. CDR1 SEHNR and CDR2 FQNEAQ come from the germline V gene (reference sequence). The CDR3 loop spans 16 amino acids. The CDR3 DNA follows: TGTGCCAGCAGCCCCCGGACAGGGGCGGTCAATTCACCCCTCCACTTT. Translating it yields CASSPRTGAVNSPLHF.

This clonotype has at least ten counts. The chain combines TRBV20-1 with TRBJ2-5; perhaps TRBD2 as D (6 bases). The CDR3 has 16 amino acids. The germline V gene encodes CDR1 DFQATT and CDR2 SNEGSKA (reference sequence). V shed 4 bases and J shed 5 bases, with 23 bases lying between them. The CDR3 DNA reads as TGCAGTGCTACCCCTCTTTCACGGGGCCGGGGGGAGACCCAGTACTTC. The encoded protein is CSATPLSRGRGETQYF.

The CDR3 DNA follows: TGTGCCAGCAGTCCCCAGTCGACAGGGATCACAGATACGCAGTATTTT. Translation gives CASSPQSTGITDTQYF. The V call is TRBV6-1, the J call TRBJ2-3; 7 bases are a match to TRBD1. The CDR3 sequence is 16 residues long. V gave up 5 bases and J gave up 2 bases; unmatched junction bases: 10. From germline, CDR1 is MNHNS and CDR2 SASEGT.

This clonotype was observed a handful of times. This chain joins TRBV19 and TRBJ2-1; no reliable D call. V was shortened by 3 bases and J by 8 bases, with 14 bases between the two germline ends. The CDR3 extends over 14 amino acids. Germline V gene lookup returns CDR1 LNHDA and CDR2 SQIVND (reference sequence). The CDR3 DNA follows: TGTGCCAGTAGTATTAGGCTCTTGAAGGATGAGCAGTTCTTC. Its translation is CASSIRLLKDEQFF.

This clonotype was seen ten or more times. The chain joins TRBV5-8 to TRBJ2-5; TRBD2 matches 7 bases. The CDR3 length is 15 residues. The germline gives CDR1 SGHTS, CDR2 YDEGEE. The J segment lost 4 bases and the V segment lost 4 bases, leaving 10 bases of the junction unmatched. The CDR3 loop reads CASSAGGSLSETQYF. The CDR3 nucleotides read TGTGCCAGCAGCGCCGGCGGGAGCCTCTCAGAGACCCAGTACTTC.

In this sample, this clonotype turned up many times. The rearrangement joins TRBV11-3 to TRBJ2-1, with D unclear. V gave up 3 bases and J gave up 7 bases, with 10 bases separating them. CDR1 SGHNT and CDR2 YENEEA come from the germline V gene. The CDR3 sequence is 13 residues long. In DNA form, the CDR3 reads TGTGCCAGCAGCTTCGTCGACTCAAATGAGCAGTTCTTC. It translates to CASSFVDSNEQFF.